The clone carrying this TCR beta chain was seen just once. Several immunoSEQ plates received, in even portions, the genomic DNA of each subset. Profiling relied on immunoSEQ multiplex PCR, and the TCRdb table lists in-frame clones only, not all of them. The sample lists about 1 million clones, 65% to 75% occurring once. These data come from a study of shared clonotypes between healthy human individuals. The clonotype was recovered from a man between 18 and 35 years old in good health. Sequenced: memory CD4+ T cells sorted from blood. Subset defined: CD45RA-negative fraction.

CDR3: CASRGLAGASYEQYF. CDR3 nucleotides: TGTGCCAGCAGGGGACTAGCGGGGGCCTCCTACGAGCAGTACTTC. V gene TRBV6-1 combines with J gene TRBJ2-7; 14 positions agree with TRBD2. With V trimmed by 6 bases and J by 0 bases, 1 base remained unmatched. The germline gives CDR1 MNHNS, CDR2 SASEGT. CDR3 length equals 15 residues.